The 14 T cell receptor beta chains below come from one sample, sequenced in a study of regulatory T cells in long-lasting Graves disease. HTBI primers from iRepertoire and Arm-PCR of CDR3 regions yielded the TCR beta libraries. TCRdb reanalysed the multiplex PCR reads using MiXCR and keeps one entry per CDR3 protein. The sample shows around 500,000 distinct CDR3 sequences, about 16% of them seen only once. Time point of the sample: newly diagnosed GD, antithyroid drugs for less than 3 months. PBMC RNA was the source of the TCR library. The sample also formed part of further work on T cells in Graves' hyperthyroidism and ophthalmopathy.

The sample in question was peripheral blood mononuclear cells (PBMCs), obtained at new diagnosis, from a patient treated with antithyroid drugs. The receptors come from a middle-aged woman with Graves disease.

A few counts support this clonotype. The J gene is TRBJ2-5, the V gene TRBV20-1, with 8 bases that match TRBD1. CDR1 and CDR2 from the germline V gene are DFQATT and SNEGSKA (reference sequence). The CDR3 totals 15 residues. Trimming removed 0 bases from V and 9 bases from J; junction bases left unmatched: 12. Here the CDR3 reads CSAREPGQVLGPQYF. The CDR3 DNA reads TGCAGTGCTAGAGAACCGGGACAGGTTCTTGGACCCCAGTACTTC.

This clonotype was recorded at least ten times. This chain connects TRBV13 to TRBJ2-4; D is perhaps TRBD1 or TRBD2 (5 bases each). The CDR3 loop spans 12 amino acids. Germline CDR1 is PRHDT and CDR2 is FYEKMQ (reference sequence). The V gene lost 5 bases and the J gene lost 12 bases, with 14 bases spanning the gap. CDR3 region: CASSVRDAPQYF. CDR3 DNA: TGTGCCAGCAGCGTACGGGACGCTCCTCAGTACTTC.

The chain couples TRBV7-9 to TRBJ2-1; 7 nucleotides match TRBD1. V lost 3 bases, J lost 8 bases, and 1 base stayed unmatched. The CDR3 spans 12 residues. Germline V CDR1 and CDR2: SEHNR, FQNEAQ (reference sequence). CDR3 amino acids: CASSLTGHEQFF. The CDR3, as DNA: TGTGCCAGCAGCTTGACAGGGCATGAGCAGTTCTTC.

CDR3 loop: CSARPSFSNQPQHF. DNA for the CDR3: TGCAGTGCTAGACCCAGTTTTAGCAATCAGCCCCAGCATTTT. V and J are TRBV20-1 and TRBJ1-5; unclear D gene. The CDR3 consists of 14 residues. Trimming took off 2 bases at V and 0 bases at J, with 8 bases between the two ends. Germline V gene lookup returns CDR1 DFQATT and CDR2 SNEGSKA (reference sequence).

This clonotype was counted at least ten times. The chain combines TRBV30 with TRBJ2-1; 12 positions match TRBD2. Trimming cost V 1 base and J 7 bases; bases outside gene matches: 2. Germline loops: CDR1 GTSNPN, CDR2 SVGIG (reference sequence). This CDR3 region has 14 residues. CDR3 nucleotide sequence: TGTGCCTGGAGTGGCCTAGCGGGAGGGAATGAGCAGTTCTTC. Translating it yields CAWSGLAGGNEQFF.

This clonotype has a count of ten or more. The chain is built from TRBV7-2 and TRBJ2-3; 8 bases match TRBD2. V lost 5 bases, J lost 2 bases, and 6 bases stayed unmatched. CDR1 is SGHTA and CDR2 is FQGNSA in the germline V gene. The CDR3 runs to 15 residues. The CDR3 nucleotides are TGTGCCAGCAGCAGGCGGGGGGCATTCACAGATACGCAGTATTTT. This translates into CASSRRGAFTDTQYF.

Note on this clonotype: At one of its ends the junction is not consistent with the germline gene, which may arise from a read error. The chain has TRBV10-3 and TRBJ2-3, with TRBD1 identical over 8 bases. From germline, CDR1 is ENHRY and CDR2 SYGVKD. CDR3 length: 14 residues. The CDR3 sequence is CAIKGQESTVTQYF. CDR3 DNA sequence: TGTGCCATCAAGGGACAGGAGAGCACAGTTACGCAGTATTTT.

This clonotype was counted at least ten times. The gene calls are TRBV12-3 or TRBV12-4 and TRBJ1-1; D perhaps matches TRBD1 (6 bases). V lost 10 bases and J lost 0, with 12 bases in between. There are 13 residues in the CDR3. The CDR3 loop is CAIRRQVNTEAFF. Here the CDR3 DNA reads TGTGCCATTCGGAGACAGGTGAACACTGAAGCTTTCTTT.

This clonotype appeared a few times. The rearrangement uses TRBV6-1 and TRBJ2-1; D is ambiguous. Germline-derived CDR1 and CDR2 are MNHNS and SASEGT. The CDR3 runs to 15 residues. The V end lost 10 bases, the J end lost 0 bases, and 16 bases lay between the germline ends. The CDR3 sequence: CATDFLERSYNEQFF. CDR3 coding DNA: TGTGCCACCGACTTCTTGGAGCGCTCCTACAATGAGCAGTTCTTC.

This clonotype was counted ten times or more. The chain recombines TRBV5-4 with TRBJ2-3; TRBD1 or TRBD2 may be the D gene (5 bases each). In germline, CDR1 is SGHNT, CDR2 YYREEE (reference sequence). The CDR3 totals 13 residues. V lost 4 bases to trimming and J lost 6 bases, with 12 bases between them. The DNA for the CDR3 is TGTGCCAGCAGCACCCCGGGGACGGATACGCAGTATTTT. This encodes CASSTPGTDTQYF.

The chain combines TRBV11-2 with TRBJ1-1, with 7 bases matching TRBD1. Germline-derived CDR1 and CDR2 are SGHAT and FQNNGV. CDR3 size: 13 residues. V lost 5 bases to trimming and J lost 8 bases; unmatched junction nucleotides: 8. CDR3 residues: CASSPQGGAEAFF. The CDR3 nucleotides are TGTGCCAGCAGCCCCCAGGGGGGGGCGGAAGCTTTCTTT.

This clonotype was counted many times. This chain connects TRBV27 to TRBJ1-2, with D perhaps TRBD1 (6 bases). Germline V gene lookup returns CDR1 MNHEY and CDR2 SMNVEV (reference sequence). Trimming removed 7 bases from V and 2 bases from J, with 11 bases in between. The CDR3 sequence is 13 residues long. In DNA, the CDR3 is TGTGCCAGCACCCGAGGACAGAACTATGGCTACACCTTC. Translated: CASTRGQNYGYTF.

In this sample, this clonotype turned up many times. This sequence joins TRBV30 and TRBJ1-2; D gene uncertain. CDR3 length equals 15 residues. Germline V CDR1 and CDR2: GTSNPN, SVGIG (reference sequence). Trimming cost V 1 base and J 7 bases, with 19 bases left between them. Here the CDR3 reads CAWSDPQRGIAGYTF. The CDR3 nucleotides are TGTGCCTGGAGTGACCCCCAACGAGGGATTGCTGGCTACACCTTC.

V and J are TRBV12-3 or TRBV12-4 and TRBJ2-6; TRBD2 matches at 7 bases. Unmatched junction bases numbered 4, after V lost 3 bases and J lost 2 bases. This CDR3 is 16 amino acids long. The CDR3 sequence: CASSFVGGAGANVLTF. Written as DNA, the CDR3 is TGTGCCAGCAGTTTTGTGGGGGGGGCTGGGGCCAACGTCCTGACTTTC.